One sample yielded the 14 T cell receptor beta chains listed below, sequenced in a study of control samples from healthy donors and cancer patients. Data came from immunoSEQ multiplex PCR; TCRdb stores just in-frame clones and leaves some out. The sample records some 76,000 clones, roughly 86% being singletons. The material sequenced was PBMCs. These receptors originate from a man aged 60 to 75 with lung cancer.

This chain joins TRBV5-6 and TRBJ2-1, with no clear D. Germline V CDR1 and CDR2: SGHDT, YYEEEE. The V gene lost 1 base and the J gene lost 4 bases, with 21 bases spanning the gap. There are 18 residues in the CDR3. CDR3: CASSLRIGRDRLYNEQFF. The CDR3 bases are TGTGCCAGCAGCTTGAGGATTGGAAGGGATCGCCTTTACAATGAGCAGTTCTTC.

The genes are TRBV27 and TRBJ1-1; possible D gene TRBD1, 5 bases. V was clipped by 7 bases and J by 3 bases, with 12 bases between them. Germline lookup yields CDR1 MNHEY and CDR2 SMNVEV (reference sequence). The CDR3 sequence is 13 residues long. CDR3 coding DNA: TGTGCCAGCACACCGGGGGATGACACTGAAGCTTTCTTT. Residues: CASTPGDDTEAFF.

CDR3: CASSIGAGGYNEQFF. The CDR3 nucleotides are TGTGCCAGTAGTATAGGTGCGGGGGGCTACAATGAGCAGTTCTTC. The chain links TRBV19 to TRBJ2-1; 8 nucleotides match TRBD2. V lost 1 base, J lost 3 bases, and 2 bases stayed unmatched. Per the germline V gene, CDR1 is LNHDA and CDR2 is SQIVND (reference sequence). CDR3 size: 15 residues.

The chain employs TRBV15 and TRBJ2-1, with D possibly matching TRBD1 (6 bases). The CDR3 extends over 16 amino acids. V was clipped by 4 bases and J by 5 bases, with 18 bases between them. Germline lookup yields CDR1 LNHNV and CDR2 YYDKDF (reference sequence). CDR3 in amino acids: CATSKIRTVGDNEQFF. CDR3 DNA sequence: TGTGCCACCAGCAAGATTCGGACAGTTGGAGACAATGAGCAGTTCTTC.

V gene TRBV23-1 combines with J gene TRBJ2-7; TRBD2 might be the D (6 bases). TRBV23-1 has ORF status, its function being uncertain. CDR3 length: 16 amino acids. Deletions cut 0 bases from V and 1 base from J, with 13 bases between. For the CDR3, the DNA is TGCGCCAGCAGTCAATCGAAGAGGGGACTGTCCTACGAGCAGTACTTC. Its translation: CASSQSKRGLSYEQYF.

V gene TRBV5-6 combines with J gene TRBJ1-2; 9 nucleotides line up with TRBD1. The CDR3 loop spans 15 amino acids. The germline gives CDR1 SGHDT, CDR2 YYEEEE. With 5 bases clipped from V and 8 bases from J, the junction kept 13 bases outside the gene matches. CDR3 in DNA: TGTGCCAGCAGGACCATTTCCGGGACAGGGCTCGGCTACACCTTC. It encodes CASRTISGTGLGYTF.

The CDR3 loop reads CASRGTERGEKLFF. CDR3 nucleotides: TGTGCCAGCAGGGGGACAGAGCGGGGTGAAAAACTGTTTTTT. V and J are TRBV3-1 (or the pseudogene TRBV3-2) and TRBJ1-4, with 7 bases matching TRBD1. Looked up from germline, CDR1 is LGHDT and CDR2 is YNNKEL (reference sequence). There are 14 residues in the CDR3. V gave up 6 bases and J gave up 7 bases; unmatched junction bases: 8.

The chain's CDR3 is CASSQKQGSYNSPLHF. CDR3 DNA sequence: TGTGCCAGCAGCCAGAAACAGGGCTCCTATAATTCACCCCTCCACTTT. This chain uses TRBV3-1 (or the pseudogene TRBV3-2) with TRBJ1-6; D is perhaps TRBD1 (6 bases). V dropped 3 bases and J dropped 0 bases, with 9 bases sitting between them. Germline V gives CDR1 LGHDT, CDR2 YNNKEL (reference sequence). CDR3 length: 16 amino acids.

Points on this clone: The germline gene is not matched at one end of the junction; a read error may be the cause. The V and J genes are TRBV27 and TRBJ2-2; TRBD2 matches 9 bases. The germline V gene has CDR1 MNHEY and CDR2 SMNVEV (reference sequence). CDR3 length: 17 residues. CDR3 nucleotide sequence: TGTCCCAGCAGTTCAGAACCGCGGGGGGGCCGGACCGGGGAGCTGTTTTTT. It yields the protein CPSSSEPRGGRTGELFF.

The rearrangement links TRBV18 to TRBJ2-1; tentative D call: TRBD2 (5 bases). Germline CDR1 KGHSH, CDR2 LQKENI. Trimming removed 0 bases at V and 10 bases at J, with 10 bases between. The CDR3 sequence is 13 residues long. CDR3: CASSPPLASEQFF. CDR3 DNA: TGTGCCAGCTCACCACCCCTAGCTTCCGAGCAGTTCTTC.

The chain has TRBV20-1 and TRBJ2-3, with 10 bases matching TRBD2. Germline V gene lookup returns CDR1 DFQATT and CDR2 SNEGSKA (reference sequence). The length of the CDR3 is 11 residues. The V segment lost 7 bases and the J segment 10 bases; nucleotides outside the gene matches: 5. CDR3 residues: CSVSGTSAQYF. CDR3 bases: TGCAGTGTTTCCGGGACTAGCGCGCAGTATTTT.

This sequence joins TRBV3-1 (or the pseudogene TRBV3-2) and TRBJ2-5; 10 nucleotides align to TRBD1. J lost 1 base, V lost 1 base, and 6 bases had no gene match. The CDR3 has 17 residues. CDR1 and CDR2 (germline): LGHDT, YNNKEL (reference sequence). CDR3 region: CASSQGQGAIIQETQYF. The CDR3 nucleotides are TGTGCCAGCAGCCAAGGACAGGGGGCGATAATCCAAGAGACCCAGTACTTC.

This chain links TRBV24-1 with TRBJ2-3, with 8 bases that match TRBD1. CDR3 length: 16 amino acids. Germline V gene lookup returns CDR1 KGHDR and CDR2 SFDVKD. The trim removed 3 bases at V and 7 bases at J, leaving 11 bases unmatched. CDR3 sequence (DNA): TGTGCCACCAGTGATCCCGGGACAGGTGGGCAGTATACGCAGTATTTT. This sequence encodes CATSDPGTGGQYTQYF.

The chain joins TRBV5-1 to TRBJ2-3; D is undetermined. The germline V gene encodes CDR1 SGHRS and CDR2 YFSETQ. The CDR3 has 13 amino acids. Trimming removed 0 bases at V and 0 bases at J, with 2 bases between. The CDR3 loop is CASSLASTDTQYF. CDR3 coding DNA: TGCGCCAGCAGCTTGGCAAGCACAGATACGCAGTATTTT.